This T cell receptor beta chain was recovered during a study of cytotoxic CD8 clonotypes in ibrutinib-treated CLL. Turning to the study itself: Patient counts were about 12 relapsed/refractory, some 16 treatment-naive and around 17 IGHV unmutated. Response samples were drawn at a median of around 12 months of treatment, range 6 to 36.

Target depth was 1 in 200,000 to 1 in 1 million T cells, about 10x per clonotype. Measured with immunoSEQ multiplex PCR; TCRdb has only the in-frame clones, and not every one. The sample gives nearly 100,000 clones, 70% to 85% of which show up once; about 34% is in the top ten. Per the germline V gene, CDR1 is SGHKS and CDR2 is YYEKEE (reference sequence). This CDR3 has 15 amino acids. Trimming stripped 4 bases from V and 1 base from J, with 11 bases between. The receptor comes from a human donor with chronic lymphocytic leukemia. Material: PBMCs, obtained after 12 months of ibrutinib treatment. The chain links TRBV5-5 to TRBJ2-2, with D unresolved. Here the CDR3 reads CASSLNVENTGELFF. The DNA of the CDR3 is TGTGCCAGCAGCCTGAACGTAGAGAACACCGGGGAGCTGTTTTTT.